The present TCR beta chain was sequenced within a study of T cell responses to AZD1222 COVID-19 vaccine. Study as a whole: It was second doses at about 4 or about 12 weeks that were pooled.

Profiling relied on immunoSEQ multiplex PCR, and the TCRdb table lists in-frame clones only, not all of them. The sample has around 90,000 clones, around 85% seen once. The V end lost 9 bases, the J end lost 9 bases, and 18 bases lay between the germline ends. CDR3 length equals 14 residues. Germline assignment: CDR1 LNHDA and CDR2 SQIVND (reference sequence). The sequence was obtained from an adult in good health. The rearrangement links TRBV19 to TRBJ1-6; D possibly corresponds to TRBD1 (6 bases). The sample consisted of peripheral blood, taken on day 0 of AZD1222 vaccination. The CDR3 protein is CASRPGTTGSPLHF. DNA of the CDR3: TGTGCCAGCAGGCCCGGGACAACGGGTTCACCCCTCCACTTT.